This TCR beta chain was identified in a study of T cell repertoires in cytomegalovirus infection. Study background: Well-studied HLA-B-restricted epitopes and recently identified HLA-C-restricted epitopes of CMV were both used in the study. Public TCR beta signature analysis indicated the presence of both CMV infection and matching HLA type. Overall study findings and caveats: HLA-C-restricted CMV-specific TCR beta clonotypes were dominant in the ex vivo response.

This clonotype has a count of ten or more. The antigen remains unidentified. TCRdb re-derived calls from the reads in MiXCR, one entry per CDR3 protein. The sample consists of about 89,000 distinct CDR3 sequences, approximately 30% of them appearing once. Trimming took off 11 bases at V and 10 bases at J, with 15 bases between the two ends. This CDR3 is 11 amino acids long. The clonotype was recovered from a human donor in good health (CMV status not recorded). Some clones in this sample may be carry-over from other donors' samples. The source was CD8+ T cells from cultured PBMCs, collected from culture after CMV antigen stimulation. The J gene is TRBJ2-1, the V gene TRBV12-3 or TRBV12-4; D may be TRBD1 or TRBD2 (6 bases each). The CDR3 reads CASIQGGEQFF. As DNA, the CDR3 is TGTGCCTCCATCCAAGGGGGGGAGCAGTTCTTC.